This TCR beta chain was identified in a study of T cell responses to AZD1222 COVID-19 vaccine. Looked up from germline, CDR1 is SGHAT and CDR2 is FQNNGV. The CDR3 length is 13 residues. The V end lost 5 bases, the J end lost 7 bases, and 12 bases lay between the germline ends. Repertoires were generated with immunoSEQ multiplex PCR, while TCRdb's copy carries only in-frame clones and drops some. The sample lists tens of thousands of clones; around three quarters were seen once. The sequence was obtained from an adult who received the AZD1222 COVID-19 vaccine. The sequencing here drew on peripheral blood, taken 28 days after the second AZD1222 dose. V is TRBV11-2 and J is TRBJ1-5, with D unresolved. The CDR3 spells CASSAGPGQPQHF. The CDR3 nucleotides are TGTGCCAGCAGCGCCGGGCCGGGACAGCCCCAGCATTTT.